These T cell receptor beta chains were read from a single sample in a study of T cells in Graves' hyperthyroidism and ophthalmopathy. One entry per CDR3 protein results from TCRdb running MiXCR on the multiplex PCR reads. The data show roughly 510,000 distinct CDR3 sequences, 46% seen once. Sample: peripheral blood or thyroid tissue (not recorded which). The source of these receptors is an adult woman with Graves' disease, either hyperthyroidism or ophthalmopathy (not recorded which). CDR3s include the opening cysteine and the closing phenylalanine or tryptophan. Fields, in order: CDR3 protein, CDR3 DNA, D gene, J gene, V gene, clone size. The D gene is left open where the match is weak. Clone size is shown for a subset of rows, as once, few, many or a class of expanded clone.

CASSLGSQIANTEAFF | TGTGCCAGCAGTTTAGGATCCCAAATCGCGAACACTGAAGCTTTCTTT | . | TRBJ1-1 | TRBV12-3/TRBV12-4 | many
CASSFTGRETQYF | TGTGCCAGCAGTTTCACAGGGAGGGAGACCCAGTACTTC | . | TRBJ2-5 | TRBV12-3/TRBV12-4 | many
CSARNRVTGELFF | TGCAGTGCTAGGAACAGGGTCACCGGGGAGCTGTTTTTT | . | TRBJ2-2 | TRBV20-1 | many
CASSSTAATNEKLFF | TGTGCCAGCAGCTCGACGGCCGCAACTAATGAAAAACTGTTTTTT | . | TRBJ1-4 | TRBV5-4 | many
CSASVLGSYEQYF | TGCAGTGCTAGCGTCTTAGGCTCCTACGAGCAGTACTTC | . | TRBJ2-7 | TRBV20-1 | .
CASSYYRGREAEAFF | TGTGCCAGCAGTTACTACAGGGGGAGGGAGGCTGAAGCTTTCTTT | TRBD1 | TRBJ1-1 | TRBV6-2/TRBV6-3 | many
CSAHGAENTEAFF | TGCAGCGCTCACGGGGCGGAGAACACTGAAGCTTTCTTT | . | TRBJ1-1 | TRBV29-1 | .
CSVGRIQETQYF | TGCAGCGTCGGACGGATACAAGAGACCCAGTACTTC | . | TRBJ2-5 | TRBV29-1 | .
CASSNGGLSGLQPQHF | TGTGCCAGCAGCAACGGGGGCCTATCAGGTTTACAGCCCCAGCATTTT | . | TRBJ1-5 | TRBV7-9 | .
CASSLTVQGAPAFF | TGTGCCAGCAGCCTCACGGTTCAGGGGGCTCCGGCTTTCTTT | TRBD1 | TRBJ1-1 | TRBV3-1 | .
CASSPSTGFSEQYF | TGTGCCAGCAGCCCTTCGACAGGGTTTAGCGAGCAGTACTTC | TRBD1 | TRBJ2-7 | TRBV7-9 | .
CASSFRTGPNQPQHF | TGTGCCAGCAGCTTTAGGACAGGGCCTAATCAGCCCCAGCATTTT | TRBD1 | TRBJ1-5 | TRBV7-6 | .
CASSSGQGGYEQYF | TGTGCCAGCAGCTCGGGACAGGGGGGCTACGAGCAGTACTTC | TRBD1 | TRBJ2-7 | TRBV7-9 | .
CAWGRDNSPLHF | TGTGCCTGGGGCAGGGACAATTCACCCCTCCACTTT | . | TRBJ1-6 | TRBV30 | many
CASSTGANTEAFF | TGCGCCAGCTCCACAGGAGCGAACACTGAAGCTTTCTTT | . | TRBJ1-1 | TRBV5-1 | .
CSVRVEAGNTIYF | TGCAGCGTTCGGGTAGAGGCTGGAAACACCATATATTTT | . | TRBJ1-3 | TRBV29-1 | few
CASSRDPKSKGEQYF | TGTGCCAGCAGCCGGGACCCAAAAAGTAAGGGCGAGCAGTACTTC | . | TRBJ2-7 | TRBV2 | many
CASSYRWSQETQYF | TGTGCCAGCAGTTATCGGTGGTCCCAAGAGACCCAGTACTTC | . | TRBJ2-5 | TRBV6-2/TRBV6-3 | many
CASSSQGATSFGYTF | TGTGCCAGCAGCTCTCAGGGGGCGACTTCTTTTGGCTACACCTTC | TRBD1 | TRBJ1-2 | TRBV7-8 | many
CSARDPLNGEKLFF | TGCAGTGCTAGAGATCCCCTTAACGGGGAAAAACTGTTTTTT | . | TRBJ1-4 | TRBV20-1 | .
CASSFLGGNTEAFF | TGTGCCAGCAGTTTCCTTGGGGGGAACACTGAAGCTTTCTTT | . | TRBJ1-1 | TRBV27 | few
CATSRGTLVAYEQYF | TGTGCCACCAGCAGAGGAACCCTAGTAGCCTACGAGCAGTACTTC | . | TRBJ2-7 | TRBV15 | many
CASSLDRLAGFQVGQETQYF | TGTGCCAGCAGCTTAGATCGGCTAGCGGGGTTTCAAGTAGGGCAAGAGACCCAGTACTTC | TRBD2 | TRBJ2-5 | TRBV7-2 | many
CASSDGSSGNQPQHF | TGTGCCAGCAGTGATGGGAGTTCCGGCAATCAGCCCCAGCATTTT | . | TRBJ1-5 | TRBV2 | many
CASSGEGHQETQYF | TGCGCCAGCAGTGGTGAGGGACACCAAGAGACCCAGTACTTC | . | TRBJ2-5 | TRBV10-1 | once
CASSLHKGSGANVLTF | TGTGCCAGCAGCCTCCACAAGGGATCTGGGGCCAACGTCCTGACTTTC | . | TRBJ2-6 | TRBV7-9 | .
CASSLEQGASEAFF | TGTGCCAGCAGTCTGGAACAGGGGGCTTCTGAAGCTTTCTTT | TRBD1 | TRBJ1-1 | TRBV2 | .
CAISGQGVGYGYTF | TGTGCCATCAGTGGACAGGGAGTAGGCTATGGCTACACCTTC | TRBD1 | TRBJ1-2 | TRBV10-3 | .
CSAELAADTGDDGYTF | TGCAGTGCTGAACTAGCGGCGGACACCGGGGACGATGGCTACACCTTC | . | TRBJ1-2 | TRBV20-1 | .
CSGGTSDSYEQYF | TGCAGCGGAGGGACTAGCGACTCCTACGAGCAGTACTTC | TRBD2 | TRBJ2-7 | TRBV29-1 | .
CASSFSGSTEAFF | TGTGCCAGCAGTTTCTCGGGTAGCACTGAAGCTTTCTTT | . | TRBJ1-1 | TRBV12-3/TRBV12-4 | many
CAISAGIAGAAFF | TGTGCCATCAGTGCGGGTATAGCGGGGGCAGCTTTCTTT | . | TRBJ1-1 | TRBV10-3 | few
CSVEGTGTRRVEQYF | TGCAGCGTTGAAGGGACCGGGACTAGGAGAGTCGAGCAGTACTTC | TRBD2 | TRBJ2-7 | TRBV29-1 | .
CASSMRGGAGQLKAFF | TGTGCCAGTAGTATGCGGGGAGGGGCCGGACAACTGAAAGCTTTCTTT | . | TRBJ1-1 | TRBV19 | .
CSAKSGTTSSYEQYF | TGCAGTGCCAAATCCGGGACGACAAGCTCCTACGAGCAGTACTTC | . | TRBJ2-7 | TRBV20-1 | many
CAIRNPGTGGSGNTIYF | TGTGCCATCAGGAACCCTGGGACAGGGGGCTCTGGAAACACCATATATTTT | TRBD1 | TRBJ1-3 | TRBV10-3 | .
CASSPPTGTYSPLHF | TGTGCCAGCAGTCCCCCGACAGGGACGTATTCACCCCTCCACTTT | TRBD1 | TRBJ1-6 | TRBV28 | .
CAWSAGRDYGYTF | TGTGCCTGGAGCGCAGGTCGGGACTATGGCTACACCTTC | . | TRBJ1-2 | TRBV7-9 | once
CASSQETGLPSYEQYF | TGTGCCAGCAGCCAAGAGACAGGGCTCCCTTCCTACGAGCAGTACTTC | TRBD1 | TRBJ2-7 | TRBV7-6 | few
CASTMGRRGYGYTF | TGTGCCAGCACCATGGGGAGAAGAGGCTATGGCTACACCTTC | . | TRBJ1-2 | TRBV6-5 | many
CSVVDGSYGYTF | TGCAGCGTAGTGGACGGCAGCTATGGCTACACCTTC | . | TRBJ1-2 | TRBV29-1 | many
CSTRTTYEQYF | TGCAGCACCCGGACCACCTACGAGCAGTACTTC | . | TRBJ2-7 | TRBV29-1 | many
CASSVTPEKTQYF | TGTGCCAGCAGCGTAACCCCGGAGAAGACCCAGTACTTC | . | TRBJ2-5 | TRBV9 | .
CASSLMGKAGTEAFF | TGTGCCAGCAGCTTAATGGGGAAGGCCGGAACTGAAGCTTTCTTT | . | TRBJ1-1 | TRBV7-8 | many
CATSDKRLMGHLANTGELFF | TGTGCCACCAGCGACAAAAGGCTCATGGGACACTTGGCGAACACCGGGGAGCTGTTTTTT | . | TRBJ2-2 | TRBV24-1 | .
CASSYGEGFSGANVLTF | TGTGCCAGCAGTTACGGGGAGGGTTTCTCTGGGGCCAACGTCCTGACTTTC | TRBD2 | TRBJ2-6 | TRBV6-6 | many